These T cell receptor beta chains were read from a single sample in a study of cytomegalovirus exposure and HLA in healthy donors. Generated by immunoSEQ multiplex PCR, the TCRdb table keeps only in-frame clones and is missing some. The sample shows 85,000 to 90,000 clones, 85% to 90% of them seen only once. The source material was PBMCs. These receptors were obtained from a man in his late teens or twenties in good health and CMV-seronegative. The CDR3 runs from the conserved cysteine through the conserved F or W. Fields, in order: D gene, V gene, J gene, clone size, CDR3 protein, CDR3 DNA. D genes are given only for firm matches. Where a row states a size, it is once, few, many or the class of an expanded clone; other rows omit it.

-	TRBV19	TRBJ2-6	-	CASRGSPYSGANVLTF	TGTGCCAGTAGGGGCAGCCCATACTCTGGGGCCAACGTCCTGACTTTC
-	TRBV7-2	TRBJ2-7	-	CASSLGPQGEQYF	TGTGCCAGCAGCTTAGGACCTCAGGGCGAGCAGTACTTC
-	TRBV7-6	TRBJ1-3	-	CASSLGSGAFSGNTIYF	TGTGCCAGCAGCTTAGGATCAGGGGCGTTCTCTGGAAACACCATATATTTT
-	TRBV5-4	TRBJ2-1	-	CASSSELARTYNEQFF	TGTGCCAGCAGCTCAGAGCTAGCGCGAACTTACAATGAGCAGTTCTTC
TRBD2	TRBV9	TRBJ2-4	-	CASSVGASGRVNIQYF	TGTGCCAGCAGCGTAGGGGCTAGCGGGAGGGTAAACATTCAGTACTTC
TRBD1	TRBV11-2	TRBJ2-1	-	CASSLWSGQTNEQFF	TGTGCCAGCAGCTTATGGTCGGGACAGACAAATGAGCAGTTCTTC
-	TRBV18	TRBJ2-2	-	CASSPRFSAQGGTGELFF	TGTGCCAGCTCACCACGTTTTAGCGCACAAGGGGGCACCGGGGAGCTGTTTTTT
-	TRBV28	TRBJ1-5	-	CASRQGSNQPQHF	TGTGCCAGCAGACAGGGAAGCAATCAGCCCCAGCATTTT
TRBD1	TRBV19	TRBJ2-6	-	CASSPRDRGYGANVLTF	TGTGCCAGTAGTCCACGGGACAGGGGTTATGGGGCCAACGTCCTGACTTTC
-	TRBV18	TRBJ2-7	once	CASSPPQEFQGYEQYF	TGTGCCAGCTCACCACCGCAGGAGTTCCAGGGATACGAGCAGTACTTC
TRBD1	TRBV19	TRBJ2-1	-	CASSIVAGQGYNEQFF	TGTGCCAGTAGTATAGTTGCGGGACAGGGGTACAATGAGCAGTTCTTC
-	TRBV20-1	TRBJ2-5	-	CSARTAETQYF	TGCAGTGCCCGGACAGCGGAGACCCAGTACTTC
-	TRBV7-2	TRBJ1-3	-	CASSWGLSSGNTIYF	TGTGCCAGCAGCTGGGGACTTTCCTCTGGAAACACCATATATTTT
-	TRBV28	TRBJ2-1	-	CASSSIPGQGLTQFF	TGTGCCAGCAGTTCGATACCGGGACAAGGTCTTACCCAGTTCTTC
TRBD1	TRBV15	TRBJ2-1	-	CATSTTGTGSNEQFF	TGTGCCACCAGCACAACCGGGACAGGGTCCAATGAGCAGTTCTTC
-	TRBV9	TRBJ1-5	-	CASSVDPRQPQHF	TGTGCCAGCAGCGTAGACCCTAGGCAGCCCCAGCATTTT
TRBD2	TRBV7-9	TRBJ2-1	-	CASSSWTSDYNEQFF	TGTGCCAGCAGTTCCTGGACTAGCGACTACAATGAGCAGTTCTTC
TRBD1	TRBV4-2	TRBJ1-4	few	CASSQPGQPNEKLFF	TGTGCCAGCAGCCAACCGGGACAGCCTAATGAAAAACTGTTTTTT
-	TRBV7-6	TRBJ1-1	-	CASSLDVSVNTEAFF	TGTGCCAGCAGCTTAGATGTTAGTGTGAACACTGAAGCTTTCTTT
-	TRBV5-1	TRBJ2-1	-	CASTISSGGAKVPVYYNEQFF	TGCGCCAGCACCATTTCGTCTGGGGGGGCTAAGGTACCTGTATACTACAATGAGCAGTTCTTC
TRBD1	TRBV6-5	TRBJ2-7	once	CASSYWTGAVYEQYF	TGTGCCAGCAGTTATTGGACAGGCGCGGTCTACGAGCAGTACTTC
TRBD2	TRBV29-1	TRBJ2-7	-	CSASRLAGLSEQYF	TGCAGCGCCTCGCGACTAGCGGGACTCAGCGAGCAGTACTTC
TRBD1	TRBV5-6	TRBJ2-5	-	CASSSGTGPQTQYF	TGTGCCAGCAGCTCCGGGACAGGGCCCCAGACCCAGTACTTC
-	TRBV19	TRBJ1-3	once	CASSYSGNTIYF	TGTGCCAGTAGTTACTCTGGAAACACCATATATTTT
-	TRBV28	TRBJ2-7	-	CASSLQDKSPPYEQYF	TGTGCCAGCAGTTTACAAGACAAATCCCCTCCCTACGAGCAGTACTTC
TRBD1	TRBV19	TRBJ2-7	-	CASSPAGGYEQYF	TGTGCCAGTAGTCCCGCAGGGGGCTACGAGCAGTACTTC
TRBD1	TRBV28	TRBJ1-2	-	CASAGGGPIYGYTF	TGTGCCAGCGCAGGAGGGGGCCCGATATATGGCTACACCTTC
-	TRBV5-4	TRBJ1-2	-	CASSLGGGHFYGYTF	TGTGCCAGCAGCTTGGGGGGGGGACATTTCTACGGCTACACCTTC
TRBD1	TRBV5-1	TRBJ2-7	-	CASSLQGGTYEQYF	TGCGCCAGCAGCTTACAGGGGGGCACCTACGAGCAGTACTTC
-	TRBV11-2	TRBJ2-6	-	CASSVSTGPGANVLTF	TGTGCCAGCAGCGTCAGCACAGGGCCTGGGGCCAACGTCCTGACTTTC
-	TRBV30	TRBJ2-7	-	CAWSRGRSYEQYF	TGTGCCTGGAGTCGGGGGAGATCCTACGAGCAGTACTTC
-	TRBV28	TRBJ1-1	-	CASSTGNTEAFF	TGTGCCAGCAGTACAGGGAACACTGAAGCTTTCTTT
TRBD2	TRBV11-2	TRBJ2-5	-	CASRQSGEETQYF	TGTGCCAGCAGACAAAGCGGGGAAGAGACCCAGTACTTC
-	TRBV30	TRBJ1-6	few	CAWSLQGNSPLHF	TGTGCCTGGAGTTTGCAGGGGAATTCACCCCTCCACTTT